This T cell receptor beta chain originates from a study of human thymus T cells. Study outcomes and limitations: Unrelated individuals had highly overlapping thymic repertoires, as reported in related research.

Using immunoSEQ multiplex PCR, the repertoire was profiled, and TCRdb retains in-frame clones only, with some absent. The sample has under 95,000 clones; roughly 96% are singletons. Resections from corrective heart surgery supplied the thymus tissue. The sample donors, healthy Finnish infants, were having corrective surgery for congenital heart defects. CDR1 SQVTM and CDR2 ANQGSEA come from the germline V gene. Unmatched junction bases numbered 8, after V lost 3 bases and J lost 0 bases. The CDR3 has 16 amino acids. Worth noting for this clone: Its antigen is not identified.

The receptor was derived from a girl under three years old with a congenital heart defect but otherwise immunologically healthy. Sequenced material: thymus tissue. The chain is built from TRBV29-1 and TRBJ1-2, with 9 bases matching TRBD1. CDR3 DNA sequence: TGCAGCGTTGAGGGGGGGGACAGGGCGACTAACTATGGCTACACCTTC. Its translation is CSVEGGDRATNYGYTF.